This T cell receptor beta chain was retrieved from a study of technical replicates of blood from a few donors. CDR3 length: 14 amino acids. From germline, CDR1 is MGHDK and CDR2 SYGVNS. V lost 6 bases, J lost 3 bases, and 4 bases stayed unmatched. Assay used: immunoSEQ multiplex PCR; TCRdb lists only in-frame clones, some missing. Of some 82,000 clones listed, roughly 94% were seen once; the top ten hold approximately 0.41%. The genes are TRBV25-1 and TRBJ2-3; 9 nucleotides match TRBD1. The specimen was T cells isolated from PBMCs. This clonotype was sampled from a human donor in good health. CDR3 coding DNA: TGTGCCAGCAGATCGGACAGGGGAACAGATACGCAGTATTTT. Amino acids: CASRSDRGTDTQYF.